The clone carrying this TCR beta chain came up once. Original data processing: Amplified reference gene primers provided the basis for estimating nucleated cell counts. Some clones are missing from TCRdb's copy, which holds only in-frame ones; the method was immunoSEQ multiplex PCR. V and J calls and clone size are as listed in that table; D and trimming were resolved from the DNA. There are roughly 200,000 clones in the sample; more than 75% occur only once, and roughly 8.2% lies in the top ten. This sample was taken from a study of blood T cell repertoires in COVID-19. Study context: There were acute and convalescent COVID-19 samples, and they came from the United States, Italy and Spain. PBMCs, B-cell-depleted T cells, or T cells were the source of the cDNA or gDNA that made up the material.

Seattle enrolled patients during active infection and tracked them longitudinally. Trimming left V 5 bases short and J 0 bases short, with 10 bases between. Germline CDR1 KGHSH, CDR2 LQKENI. This CDR3 contains 14 residues. This rearrangement joins TRBV18 to TRBJ1-1; D not resolved. Input material: peripheral blood. This sequence originates from a woman older than 75 with COVID-19, enrolled during active disease. The CDR3 reads CASSSLIMNTEAFF. CDR3 DNA: TGTGCCAGCTCATCCCTTATAATGAACACTGAAGCTTTCTTT.